This paragraph reports one T cell receptor (beta chain). This sample was taken from a study of T cell changes during pregnancy in multiple sclerosis. The ends lost 4 bases at V and 0 bases at J; junction bases unmatched: 2. This CDR3 region has 14 residues. Germline assignment: CDR1 LGHNA and CDR2 YNFKEQ. Assay: immunoSEQ multiplex PCR; the TCRdb copy retains only in-frame clones and omits some. Of about 76,000 clones listed, around 94% are singletons. The source of this sequence is a female donor with multiple sclerosis, enrolled in a pregnancy study. V is TRBV4-2 and J is TRBJ1-2; 7 bases match TRBD1. Source: peripheral blood, taken in the third trimester of pregnancy. The CDR3 nucleotides read TGTGCCAGCAGCCCTAGGGGGCCTAACTATGGCTACACCTTC. Translation: CASSPRGPNYGYTF.